The rows below give T cell receptor beta chains drawn from one sample of a study of shared clonotypes between healthy human individuals. The table came from immunoSEQ multiplex PCR; TCRdb's copy has only in-frame clones and leaves some out. The table includes about a million clones, roughly 80% detected once. The sample taken for sequencing was memory CD4+ T cells sorted from blood. These TCRs come from a man between 18 and 29 years old in good health. CDR3s include the opening cysteine and the closing phenylalanine or tryptophan. D genes are given only for firm matches. Expanded clones are given a class, and other clones once, few, many or no size at all.

>.|once|TRBV6-1|TRBJ1-2|14
CASSGGGRTYGYTF
TGTGCCAGCAGTGGGGGAGGACGGACCTATGGCTACACCTTC
>TRBD2|few|TRBV6-6|TRBJ2-5|15
CASSRGLADRETQYF
TGTGCCAGCAGCCGCGGACTAGCCGACAGGGAGACCCAGTACTTC
>.|.|TRBV14|TRBJ2-6|14
CASSQSLGANVLTF
TGTGCCAGCAGCCAGTCGTTGGGGGCCAACGTCCTGACTTTC
>TRBD1|.|TRBV23-1|TRBJ1-6|16
CASSQGRDRRDSPLHF
TGCGCCAGCAGTCAGGGCCGGGACAGGCGGGATTCACCCCTCCACTTT
>TRBD1|.|TRBV7-6|TRBJ2-7|16
CASSLLGQGTSYEQYF
TGTGCCAGCAGCTTATTGGGACAGGGGACTTCCTACGAGCAGTACTTC
>TRBD1|.|TRBV5-6|TRBJ2-7|16
CASSLITGGTGDEQYF
TGTGCCAGCAGCCTGATTACGGGAGGGACAGGGGATGAGCAGTACTTC
>.|.|TRBV19|TRBJ1-2|14
CASSSPGRSYGYTF
TGTGCCAGTAGTTCCCCGGGACGGAGCTATGGCTACACCTTC
>.|.|TRBV7-9|TRBJ1-2|14
CASSPNGPLSGYTF
TGTGCCAGCAGCCCCAACGGCCCCCTAAGTGGCTACACCTTC
>.|.|TRBV7-9|TRBJ2-3|11
CASSYTDTQYF
TGTGCCAGCAGTTACACAGATACGCAGTATTTT
>TRBD2|.|TRBV29-1|TRBJ2-1|15
CSVPLASGAYNEQFF
TGCAGCGTTCCCCTGGCTAGCGGAGCCTACAATGAGCAGTTCTTC
>.|.|TRBV6-1|TRBJ2-7|14
CASRASGDSDEQYF
TGTGCCAGCAGAGCCTCAGGGGATTCGGACGAGCAGTACTTC
>.|few|TRBV2|TRBJ1-6|13
CASIETGSSPLHF
TGTGCCAGCATTGAAACAGGGAGTTCACCCCTCCACTTT
>.|.|TRBV19|TRBJ2-1|15
CASSLGPGAYNEQFF
TGTGCCAGTAGTCTCGGTCCCGGGGCTTACAATGAGCAGTTCTTC
>TRBD1|.|TRBV5-1|TRBJ2-3|19
CASSLPRIRKGQLKDTQYF
TGCGCCAGCAGTTTACCCCGAATCAGGAAGGGACAGTTGAAGGATACGCAGTATTTT
>.|.|TRBV5-6|TRBJ1-2|13
CASRGPADYGYTF
TGTGCCAGCAGAGGCCCGGCCGATTATGGCTACACCTTC
>.|.|TRBV5-5|TRBJ2-1|15
CASSSGTTLYNEQFF
TGTGCCAGCAGCTCAGGGACAACGCTCTACAATGAGCAGTTCTTC
>.|.|TRBV15|TRBJ1-2|15
CATSSGPGLNYGYTF
TGTGCCACCAGCAGTGGCCCGGGCCTCAACTATGGCTACACCTTC
>.|once|TRBV7-2|TRBJ1-4|15
CASSLGGTTNEKLFF
TGTGCCAGCAGCTTAGGGGGAACCACTAATGAAAAACTGTTTTTT
>TRBD1|once|TRBV7-9|TRBJ2-1|14
CASSLPNRGNEQFF
TGTGCCAGCAGCTTACCTAACAGGGGAAATGAGCAGTTCTTC
>.|.|TRBV6-5|TRBJ1-1|14
CASSYTGLRTEAFF
TGTGCCAGCAGTTATACCGGTTTGAGGACTGAAGCTTTCTTT
>.|.|TRBV5-6|TRBJ2-3|14
CASSLGAHTDTQYF
TGTGCCAGCAGCTTGGGGGCCCACACAGATACGCAGTATTTT
>TRBD2|.|TRBV19|TRBJ2-5|14
CASTHGGGQETQYF
TGTGCCAGTACCCACGGCGGGGGCCAAGAGACCCAGTACTTC
>TRBD1|.|TRBV9|TRBJ2-7|15
CASSPTGGSSYEQYF
TGTGCCAGCAGCCCTACAGGGGGCAGTTCCTACGAGCAGTACTTC
>.|.|TRBV5-1|TRBJ2-3|16
CASSLAWGIGTDTQYF
TGCGCCAGCAGCTTGGCTTGGGGGATCGGCACAGATACGCAGTATTTT
>TRBD2|.|TRBV18|TRBJ2-1|17
CASSPSSSGGGGNEQFF
TGTGCCAGCTCACCGTCGTCTAGCGGGGGAGGAGGCAATGAGCAGTTCTTC
>TRBD1|.|TRBV7-2|TRBJ2-2|15
CASSLGQGRTGELFF
TGTGCCAGCAGCTTGGGACAGGGTCGGACCGGGGAGCTGTTTTTT
>.|.|TRBV19|TRBJ2-6|16
CASSPGRSSGANVLTF
TGTGCCAGTAGTCCCGGACGGAGCTCTGGGGCCAACGTCCTGACTTTC
>TRBD1|few|TRBV14|TRBJ1-1|14
CASSRQGGGTEAFF
TGTGCCAGCAGCCGACAGGGCGGTGGTACTGAAGCTTTCTTT
>TRBD2|.|TRBV9|TRBJ2-5|16
CASSTGLAGVMGTQYF
TGTGCCAGCAGCACTGGACTAGCGGGGGTTATGGGGACCCAGTACTTC
>.|.|TRBV5-1|TRBJ2-5|15
CASSLEGSRGETQYF
TGCGCCAGCAGCTTGGAGGGATCTCGGGGGGAGACCCAGTACTTC
>.|.|TRBV21-1|TRBJ1-3|15
CASSNHRGPGNTIYF
TGTGCCAGCAGCAACCACAGGGGTCCAGGAAACACCATATATTTT
>.|many|TRBV7-3|TRBJ1-2|13
CASSSGPQYGYTF
TGTGCCAGCAGCTCGGGACCGCAATATGGCTACACCTTC
>.|.|TRBV19|TRBJ1-1|15
CASSRGDPLNTEAFF
TGTGCCAGTAGCCGGGGGGACCCCTTGAACACTGAAGCTTTCTTT
>.|once|TRBV5-6|TRBJ1-1|13
CASSPRWATEAFF
TGTGCCAGCAGCCCCCGCTGGGCCACTGAAGCTTTCTTT
>.|.|TRBV5-1|TRBJ2-1|13
CASSPLGRNEQFF
TGCGCCAGCAGTCCTCTAGGGCGCAATGAGCAGTTCTTC
>.|.|TRBV28|TRBJ1-1|13
CASGPDPNTEAFF
TGTGCCAGCGGACCGGACCCGAACACTGAAGCTTTCTTT
>TRBD1|.|TRBV7-2|TRBJ2-1|15
CASSSRDSSYNEQFF
TGTGCCAGCAGCTCCCGGGACAGCTCCTACAATGAGCAGTTCTTC
>.|few|TRBV30|TRBJ2-5|15
CAWSGGGGGKETQYF
TGTGCCTGGAGTGGCGGGGGCGGAGGAAAAGAGACCCAGTACTTC
>.|few|TRBV27|TRBJ1-2|13
CAIPSPSNYGYTF
TGTGCCATCCCCAGTCCGTCTAACTATGGCTACACCTTC
>.|.|TRBV7-2|TRBJ2-1|11
CASSPQGGQFF
TGTGCCAGCAGCCCCCAAGGCGGGCAGTTCTTC
>TRBD2|.|TRBV13|TRBJ2-3|18
CASSLEIAGGRDTDTQYF
TGTGCCAGCAGCCTCGAGATAGCGGGGGGGCGAGACACAGATACGCAGTATTTT
>TRBD1|.|TRBV27|TRBJ1-5|17
CASSPRDRGFSNQPQHF
TGTGCCAGCAGCCCGAGGGACAGGGGGTTTAGCAATCAGCCCCAGCATTTT
>TRBD1|.|TRBV29-1|TRBJ2-7|14
CSVSGTGGSYEQYF
TGCAGCGTGTCGGGGACAGGGGGTTCCTACGAGCAGTACTTC
>.|.|TRBV5-1|TRBJ1-3|14
CASSLRGSGNTIYF
TGCGCCAGCAGCTTGAGGGGTTCAGGAAACACCATATATTTT
>.|.|TRBV7-2|TRBJ2-2|16
CASSFFGAANTGELFF
TGTGCCAGCAGCTTTTTTGGGGCAGCGAACACCGGGGAGCTGTTTTTT
>.|.|TRBV11-3|TRBJ2-6|16
CASSSGRPIGANVLTF
TGTGCCAGCAGCTCGGGACGGCCTATAGGGGCCAACGTCCTGACTTTC
>.|.|TRBV30|TRBJ2-5|11
CAWSVHETQYF
TGTGCCTGGAGTGTACATGAGACCCAGTACTTC
>TRBD1|.|TRBV30|TRBJ2-1|14
CAWSKRGRRDEQFF
TGTGCCTGGAGTAAAAGGGGGCGAAGGGATGAGCAGTTCTTC
>.|.|TRBV5-6|TRBJ1-3|14
CASSLRTVGNTIYF
TGTGCCAGCAGCTTGCGGACCGTTGGAAACACCATATATTTT
>.|.|TRBV4-3|TRBJ1-6|15
CASSQDRGFNSPLHF
TGCGCCAGCAGCCAAGATCGGGGGTTCAATTCACCCCTCCACTTT
>.|.|TRBV5-1|TRBJ2-1|15
CASSQLDVSYNEQFF
TGCGCCAGCAGCCAACTCGATGTCTCCTACAATGAGCAGTTCTTC
>.|.|TRBV11-3|TRBJ2-2|12
CASSLDDRELFF
TGTGCCAGCAGCTTAGACGACAGGGAGCTGTTTTTT
>.|.|TRBV7-2|TRBJ1-1|13
CASRRTVNTEAFF
TGTGCCAGCAGACGCACTGTGAACACTGAAGCTTTCTTT
>TRBD1|.|TRBV7-7|TRBJ2-2|15
CASSLRGPSTGELFF
TGTGCTAGCAGTTTAAGGGGGCCTTCCACCGGGGAGCTGTTTTTT